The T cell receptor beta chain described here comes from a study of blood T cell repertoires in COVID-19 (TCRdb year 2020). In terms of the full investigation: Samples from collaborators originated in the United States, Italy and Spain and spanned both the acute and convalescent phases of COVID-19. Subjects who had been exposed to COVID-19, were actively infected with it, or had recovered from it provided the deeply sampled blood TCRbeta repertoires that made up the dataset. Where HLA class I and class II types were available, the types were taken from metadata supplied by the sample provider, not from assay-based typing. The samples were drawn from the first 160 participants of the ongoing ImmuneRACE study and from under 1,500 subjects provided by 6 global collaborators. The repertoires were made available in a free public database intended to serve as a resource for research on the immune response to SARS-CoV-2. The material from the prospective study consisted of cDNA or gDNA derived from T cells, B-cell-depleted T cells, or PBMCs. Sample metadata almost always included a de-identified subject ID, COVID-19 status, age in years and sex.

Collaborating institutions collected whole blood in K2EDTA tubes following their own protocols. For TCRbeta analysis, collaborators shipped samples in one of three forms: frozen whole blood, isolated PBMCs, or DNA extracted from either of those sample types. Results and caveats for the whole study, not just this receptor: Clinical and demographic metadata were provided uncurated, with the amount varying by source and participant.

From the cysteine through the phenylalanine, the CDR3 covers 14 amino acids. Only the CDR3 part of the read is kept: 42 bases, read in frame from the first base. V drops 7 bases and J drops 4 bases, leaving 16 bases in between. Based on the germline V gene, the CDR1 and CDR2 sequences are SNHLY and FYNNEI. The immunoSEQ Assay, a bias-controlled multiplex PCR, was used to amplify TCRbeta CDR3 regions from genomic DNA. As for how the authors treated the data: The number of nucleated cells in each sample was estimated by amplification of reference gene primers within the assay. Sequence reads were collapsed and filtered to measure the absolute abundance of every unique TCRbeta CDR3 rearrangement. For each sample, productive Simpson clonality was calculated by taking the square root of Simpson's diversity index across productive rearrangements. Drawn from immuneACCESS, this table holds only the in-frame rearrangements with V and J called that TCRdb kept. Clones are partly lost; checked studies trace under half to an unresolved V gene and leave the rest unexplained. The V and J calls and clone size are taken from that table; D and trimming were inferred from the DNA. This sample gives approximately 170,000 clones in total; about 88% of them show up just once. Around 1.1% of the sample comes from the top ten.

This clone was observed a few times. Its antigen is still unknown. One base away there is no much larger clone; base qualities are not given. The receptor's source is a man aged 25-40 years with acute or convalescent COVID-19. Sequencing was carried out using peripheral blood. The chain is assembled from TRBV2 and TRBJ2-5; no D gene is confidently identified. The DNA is TGTGCCAGCATATTGGAGTCGATAGGAGAGACCCAGTACTTC. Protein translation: CASILESIGETQYF.